A single TCR beta chain is shown here with its context. Its antigen is unknown. This sample is part of a study of T cell repertoires in cytomegalovirus infection. Study summary: Carrying CMV and the relevant HLA type showed in public TCR beta signatures.

J lost 6 bases, V lost 4 bases, and 7 bases had no gene match. The CDR3 runs to 14 residues. Overall study findings and caveats: Ex vivo responses were dominated by HLA-C-restricted CMV-specific TCR beta clonotypes. Cumulated frequencies of public TCR beta families served to identify carriers of CMV plus the relevant HLA.

TCRdb re-called the reads with MiXCR, one entry per CDR3 protein. The repertoire consists of fewer than 950,000 distinct CDR3 sequences, with around a third occurring once and the leading ten covering 9.5% to 15%. This clonotype was sampled from a human donor in good health (CMV status not recorded). Some clones in this sample may be carry-over from other donors' samples. Sequencing used cultured CD8+ T cells from PBMCs, obtained from culture after CMV antigen stimulation. The genes are TRBV12-3 or TRBV12-4 and TRBJ1-1, with 8 bases lining up with TRBD1. As DNA, the CDR3 is TGTGCCAGCAGTTGGACAGGGCCGAGCGCTGAAGCTTTCTTT. Amino acids: CASSWTGPSAEAFF.